This T cell receptor beta chain is drawn from a study of cytomegalovirus exposure and HLA in healthy donors. Whole-study results and caveats: Three CMV-associated chains proved CMV antigen-specific in vitro.

Assay: immunoSEQ multiplex PCR; the TCRdb copy retains only in-frame clones and omits some. The sample records roughly 100,000 clones, approximately 94% being singletons. Concerning this clone: Its matching antigen is unknown.

V was trimmed by 4 bases and J by 2 bases, leaving 20 bases between them. Per the germline V gene, CDR1 is SGHAT and CDR2 is FQNNGV. The CDR3 has 17 amino acids. Sequencing was performed on PBMCs. The chain links TRBV11-2 to TRBJ1-1; TRBD1 is a possible D gene (6 bases). This clonotype originated in a woman between 18 and 29 years old in good health and CMV-seronegative. The CDR3 DNA sequence: TGTGCCAGCAGCTCCCGTGGGGGGGGCGGCATAAACACTGAAGCTTTCTTT. Its translation: CASSSRGGGGINTEAFF.